The 17 T cell receptor beta chains listed next were all sequenced from one sample in a study of tumor and adjacent non-tumor tissue in lung cancer. A modified ARM-PCR protocol with three rounds of nested PCR amplified TCRbeta. TCRdb called the multiplex PCR reads again in MiXCR, with one record for every CDR3 protein. Among around 86,000 distinct CDR3 sequences listed, over 60% were seen once. The template was RNA from unsorted bulk tissue. The sequenced material came from lung tumor tissue. The receptors derive from a middle-aged woman with non-small cell lung cancer.

As regards this clonotype: The CDR3 end shows no conserved phenylalanine or tryptophan, and so a read error is likely. The chain couples TRBV2 to TRBJ1-5; 9 bases match TRBD1. The CDR3 loop spans 13 amino acids. Germline V gene sequence: CDR1 SNHLY, CDR2 FYNNEI. The ends lost 10 bases at V and 4 bases at J; junction bases unmatched: 5. The CDR3: CATTQGANQPQHS. The CDR3 bases are TGTGCCACGACACAGGGGGCGAATCAGCCCCAGCATTCT.

Remarks on this clonotype: The germline gene is not matched at one end of the junction; a read error may be the cause. This sequence joins TRBV6-1 and TRBJ1-5; 10 bases are a match to TRBD1. The length of the CDR3 is 15 residues. Germline V gene sequence: CDR1 MNHNS, CDR2 SASEGT. CDR3 nucleotide sequence: TGTGCCAGCGACCTCGCGACAGGGGGCAATCAGCCACAGCATTTT. Its protein is CASDLATGGNQPQHF.

A word on this clonotype: A much more abundant neighbour one base away suggests this may be a read error. V and J are TRBV20-1 and TRBJ1-2, with 7 bases lining up with TRBD1. J gave up 4 bases and V 8 bases, and 13 bases lay outside the gene matches. CDR3 length: 14 residues. Per germline, CDR1 DFQATT and CDR2 SNEGSKA (reference sequence). CDR3 bases: TGCAGTACCAGGGGTGGACAGGTGGGCTATGGCTACACCTTC. This gives the protein CSTRGGQVGYGYTF.

With respect to this clonotype: An end of the junction does not agree with germline; a read error may underlie this. This rearrangement joins TRBV5-1 to TRBJ2-5; TRBD2 matches 11 bases. Germline V gene lookup returns CDR1 SGHRS and CDR2 YFSETQ. This CDR3 has 15 residues. The CDR3 spells CASSFSGGVTATQYF. DNA of the CDR3: TGCGCCAGCAGCTTTAGCGGGGGGGTCACGGCGACCCAGTACTTT.

On this clonotype: It is likely a read error, because the conserved phenylalanine at the end of the CDR3 is missing. CDR3 bases: TGTGCCAGCACCAAATTCGGACAGGCAAAAGAGATCCAGTACTTA. Its translation: CASTKFGQAKEIQYL. V gene TRBV11-2 combines with J gene TRBJ2-5; 7 bases align to TRBD1. This CDR3 region has 15 residues. The germline V gene has CDR1 SGHAT and CDR2 FQNNGV.

This clonotype is judged large. J is TRBJ1-3 and V is TRBV11-2; D is undetermined. Germline V gives CDR1 SGHAT, CDR2 FQNNGV. V shed 5 bases and J shed 0 bases, with 5 bases lying between them. This CDR3 region has 13 residues. This CDR3 is CASSSVSGNTIYF. The CDR3 region has the DNA TGTGCCAGCAGCAGCGTCTCTGGAAACACCATATATTTT.

Note on this clonotype: The missing conserved phenylalanine or tryptophan at the end of this CDR3 makes a read error likely. This chain links TRBV11-2 with TRBJ2-1; maybe TRBD2 (5 bases). Germline V CDR1 and CDR2: SGHAT, FQNNGV. This CDR3 contains 14 residues. The chain's CDR3 is CASSRTGTDNKQFL. The DNA for the CDR3 is TGTGCCAGCTCCCGAACGGGAACCGACAATAAGCAGTTCTTG.

Turning to this clonotype: Without the conserved terminal phenylalanine or tryptophan, this CDR3 likely stems from a read error. The rearrangement uses TRBV11-2 and TRBJ1-6; no clear D gene. The CDR3 has 15 amino acids. Germline CDR1 reads SGHAT; CDR2 reads FQNNGV. In DNA, the CDR3 is TGTGCCACCAGCTTAGCCTCGGGGAATAATTCACCTCTCCACCTT. Translation gives CATSLASGNNSPLHL.

Of note for this clonotype: One end of the junction varies from germline; a read error may be responsible. V gene TRBV6-5 combines with J gene TRBJ2-2; D may be TRBD1 (6 bases). The CDR3 is 16 residues long. From germline, CDR1 is MNHEY and CDR2 SVGAGI. The CDR3 sequence: CPSSRSRTANTGELLF. The DNA for the CDR3 is TGTCCCAGCAGCCGCAGTCGGACAGCGAACACCGGGGAGCTGTTATTT.

This clonotype was recorded many times. This sequence joins TRBV29-1 and TRBJ2-7, with 9 nucleotides matching TRBD1. Unmatched junction bases numbered 9, after V lost 7 bases and J lost 2 bases. Germline values: CDR1 SQVTM, CDR2 ANQGSEA. The CDR3 has 14 amino acids. The CDR3 here is CSATGTGRPYEQYF. For the CDR3, the DNA is TGCAGCGCCACCGGGACAGGGAGACCCTACGAGCAGTACTTC.

The chain has TRBV20-1 and TRBJ2-2; D is possibly TRBD2 (5 bases). Trimming pared 4 bases from V and 6 bases from J, leaving 15 bases between. The germline V gene has CDR1 DFQATT and CDR2 SNEGSKA (reference sequence). This CDR3 spans 14 amino acids. The CDR3 region has the DNA TGCAGTGCTAACCTAGGACTGTCGCCCGGGGAGCTGTTTTTT. This gives the protein CSANLGLSPGELFF.

This clonotype came up many times. This chain connects TRBV20-1 to TRBJ2-3, with D maybe TRBD1 (6 bases). V lost 5 bases to trimming and J lost 5 bases, with 14 bases between them. The germline CDR1 and CDR2 sequences are DFQATT and SNEGSKA (reference sequence). The CDR3 totals 13 residues. DNA of the CDR3: TGCAGTGCTCACCAATGGGGGCAAGATACGCAGTATTTT. Residues: CSAHQWGQDTQYF.

As for this clonotype: Its ends do not fully match the called genes, so a read error is possible. The chain uses TRBV30 and TRBJ1-2, with a tentative D call TRBD1 (6 bases). This CDR3 spans 13 amino acids. Germline-derived CDR1 and CDR2 are GTSNPN and SVGIG (reference sequence). CDR3 coding DNA: TGTGTATGGAGGGTGACAGGCTCCTATGGCTACATCTTC. Translating it yields CVWRVTGSYGYIF.

In the case of this clonotype: A read error may be the cause here, since a much bigger clone is one base away. CDR3 DNA: TGCGCCAGCAGCGGCGGGGCGTGGGACACTGAAGCTTTCTTT. Its protein is CASSGGAWDTEAFF. V usage is TRBV5-1 and J usage is TRBJ1-1, with D maybe TRBD1 (5 bases). Germline V gene sequence: CDR1 SGHRS, CDR2 YFSETQ. The CDR3 loop spans 14 amino acids. V was trimmed by 4 bases and J by 3 bases, leaving 13 bases between them.

This clonotype appeared a single time. One end of the junction does not line up with germline, which may come from a read error. The chain links TRBV28 to TRBJ1-3; D may be TRBD1 (5 bases). Germline V gives CDR1 MDHEN, CDR2 SYDVKM. This CDR3 contains 20 residues. The CDR3, as DNA: TGTGCCAGCAGTTTGGCGGGGGTTAGGTGTGTAATCCCTCCTGGAAACACCGTATATTTT. This translates into CASSLAGVRCVIPPGNTVYF.

This clonotype was counted ten times or more. The chain combines TRBV30 with TRBJ1-6, with D possibly TRBD1 on 5 matching bases. Germline CDR1 is GTSNPN and CDR2 is SVGIG (reference sequence). The CDR3 covers 15 residues. V shed 0 bases and J shed 5 bases, with 11 bases lying between them. The CDR3 spells CAWSVRGLNNSPLHF. The CDR3 bases are TGTGCCTGGAGTGTACGGGGACTGAATAATTCACCCCTCCACTTT.

On this clonotype itself: One end of the junction is discordant with germline, which a read error may explain. The rearrangement joins TRBV5-5 to TRBJ1-6; D perhaps matches TRBD1 (5 bases). Germline lookup yields CDR1 SGHKS and CDR2 YYEKEE (reference sequence). This CDR3 comprises 13 residues. The CDR3 sequence is CTSSGHGGSPFHF. CDR3 DNA sequence: TGTACCAGCAGTGGACATGGGGGTTCACCCTTCCACTTT.